What follows describes a single T cell receptor beta chain. The antigen remains undetermined. The source of the sample is a study of blood T cells in healthy people across ages. Overall study findings and caveats: Donors of long life had a larger count of naive CD4+ cells and greater diversity than aged donors.

CDR3 length equals 17 residues. Unmatched junction bases numbered 12, after V lost 5 bases and J lost 1 base. A sample-barcoded 5' primer and a J-beta primer mix were used in a second PCR of about 7 to 12 cycles. Template switching added a 12-random-nucleotide identifier to every cDNA molecule. TCRdb re-derived calls from the 5' RACE reads in MiXCR, one entry per CDR3 protein. The sample comprises fewer than 2,000,000 distinct CDR3 sequences, around 42% of which are singletons, and around 23% rests with the top ten. Source material: blood. The chain couples TRBV12-3 or TRBV12-4 to TRBJ1-1; TRBD1 aligns across 8 bases. The TCR was taken from a human donor in good health. DNA of the CDR3: TGTGCCAGCAGTCCCACGACCCCCGGGACAGGGAACACTGAAGCTTTCTTT. Protein sequence: CASSPTTPGTGNTEAFF.